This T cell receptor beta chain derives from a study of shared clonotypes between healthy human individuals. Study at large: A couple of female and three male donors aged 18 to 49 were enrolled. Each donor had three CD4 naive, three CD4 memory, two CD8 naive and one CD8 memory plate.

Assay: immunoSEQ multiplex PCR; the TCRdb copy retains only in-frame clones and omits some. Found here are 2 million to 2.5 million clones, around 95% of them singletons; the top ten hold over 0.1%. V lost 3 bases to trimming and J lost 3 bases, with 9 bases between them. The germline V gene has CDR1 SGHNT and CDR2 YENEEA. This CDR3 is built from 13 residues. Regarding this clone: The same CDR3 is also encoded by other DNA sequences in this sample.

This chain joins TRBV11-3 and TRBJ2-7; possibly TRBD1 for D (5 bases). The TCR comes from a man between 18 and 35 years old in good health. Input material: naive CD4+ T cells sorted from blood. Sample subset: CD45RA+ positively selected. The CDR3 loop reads CASSFGQGYEQYF. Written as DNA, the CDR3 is TGTGCCAGCAGCTTTGGGCAGGGCTACGAGCAGTACTTC.